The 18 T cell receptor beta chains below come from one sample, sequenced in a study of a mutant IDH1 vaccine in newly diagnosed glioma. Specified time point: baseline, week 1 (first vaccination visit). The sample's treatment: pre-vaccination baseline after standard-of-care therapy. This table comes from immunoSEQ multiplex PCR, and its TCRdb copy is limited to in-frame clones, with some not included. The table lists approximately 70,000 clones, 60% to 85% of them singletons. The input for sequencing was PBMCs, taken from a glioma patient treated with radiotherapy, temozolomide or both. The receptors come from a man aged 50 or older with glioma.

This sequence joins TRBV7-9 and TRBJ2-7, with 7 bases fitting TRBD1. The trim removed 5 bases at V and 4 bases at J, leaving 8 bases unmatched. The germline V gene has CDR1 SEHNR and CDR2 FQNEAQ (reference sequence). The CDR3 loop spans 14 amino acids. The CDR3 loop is CASSPRDSGYEQYF. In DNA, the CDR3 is TGTGCCAGCAGCCCCCGGGACAGTGGTTACGAGCAGTACTTC.

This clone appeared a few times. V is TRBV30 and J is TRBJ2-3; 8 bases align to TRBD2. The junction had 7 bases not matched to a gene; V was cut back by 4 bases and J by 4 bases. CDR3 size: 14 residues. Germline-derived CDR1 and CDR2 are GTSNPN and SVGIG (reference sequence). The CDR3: CAWTGGGLADTQYF. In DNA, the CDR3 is TGTGCCTGGACGGGCGGGGGGTTGGCAGATACGCAGTATTTT.

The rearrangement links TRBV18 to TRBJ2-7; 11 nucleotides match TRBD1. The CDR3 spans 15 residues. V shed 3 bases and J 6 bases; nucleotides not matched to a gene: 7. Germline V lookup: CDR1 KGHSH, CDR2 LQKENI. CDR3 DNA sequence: TGTGCCAGCTCACCCTTCGGACAGGGGGCAACCGAGCAGTACTTC. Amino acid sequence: CASSPFGQGATEQYF.

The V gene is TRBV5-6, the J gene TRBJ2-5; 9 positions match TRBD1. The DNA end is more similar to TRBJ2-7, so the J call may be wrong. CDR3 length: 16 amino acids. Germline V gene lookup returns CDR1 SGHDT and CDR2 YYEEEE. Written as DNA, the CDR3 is TGTGCCAGCAGCTTCGGGACAGGGCCTTCGATTTACGAGCAGTACTTC. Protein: CASSFGTGPSIYEQYF.

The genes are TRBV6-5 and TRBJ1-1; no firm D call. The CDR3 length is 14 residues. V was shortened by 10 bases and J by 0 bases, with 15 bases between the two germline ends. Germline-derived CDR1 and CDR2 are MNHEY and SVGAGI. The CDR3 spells CATRIEGLNTEAFF. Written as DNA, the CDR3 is TGTGCCACCCGTATTGAGGGCCTGAACACTGAAGCTTTCTTT.

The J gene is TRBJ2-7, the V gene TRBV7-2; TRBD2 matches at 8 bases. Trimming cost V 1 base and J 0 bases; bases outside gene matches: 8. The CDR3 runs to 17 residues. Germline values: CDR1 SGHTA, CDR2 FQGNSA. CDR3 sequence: CASSLVSSGHSSYEQYF. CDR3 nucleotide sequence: TGTGCCAGCAGCTTAGTGTCTAGCGGGCACAGCTCCTACGAGCAGTACTTC.

The CDR3: CASSYDGQRRELFF. DNA for the CDR3: TGTGCCAGCAGTTACGACGGGCAAAGACGGGAGCTGTTTTTT. The V gene is TRBV6-6, the J gene TRBJ2-2; D gene uncertain. CDR3 size: 14 residues. CDR1 is MNHNY, CDR2 SVGAGI, per germline (reference sequence). The ends were cut back, 2 bases at V and 9 bases at J, with 13 bases in the middle.

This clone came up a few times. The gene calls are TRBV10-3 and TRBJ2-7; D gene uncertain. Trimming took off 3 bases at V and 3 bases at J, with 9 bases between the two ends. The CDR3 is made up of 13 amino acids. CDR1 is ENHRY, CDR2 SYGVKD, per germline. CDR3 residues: CAISDNEHYEQYF. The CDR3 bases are TGTGCCATCAGTGACAACGAGCACTACGAGCAGTACTTC.

This chain's CDR3 is CASSQDPGGDTEAFF. DNA of the CDR3: TGCGCCAGCAGCCAAGACCCAGGGGGCGACACTGAAGCTTTCTTT. The J gene is TRBJ1-1, the V gene TRBV4-3; 8 positions agree with TRBD1. The trim removed 0 bases at V and 3 bases at J, leaving 3 bases unmatched. Germline V lookup: CDR1 LGHNA, CDR2 YSLEER. This CDR3 region has 15 residues.

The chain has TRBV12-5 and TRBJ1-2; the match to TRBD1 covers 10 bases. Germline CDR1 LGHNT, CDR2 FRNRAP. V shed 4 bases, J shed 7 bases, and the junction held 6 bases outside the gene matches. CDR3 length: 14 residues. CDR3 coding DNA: TGTGCTAGTGGTTCTGACAGGGGGCTTTTTGGCTACACCTTC. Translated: CASGSDRGLFGYTF.

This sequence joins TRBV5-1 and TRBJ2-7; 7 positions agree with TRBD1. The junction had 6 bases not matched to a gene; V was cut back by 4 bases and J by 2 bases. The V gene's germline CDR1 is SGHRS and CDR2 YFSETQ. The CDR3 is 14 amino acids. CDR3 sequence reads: CASSDDRAAYEQYF. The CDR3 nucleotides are TGCGCCAGCAGCGATGACAGGGCCGCCTACGAGCAGTACTTC.

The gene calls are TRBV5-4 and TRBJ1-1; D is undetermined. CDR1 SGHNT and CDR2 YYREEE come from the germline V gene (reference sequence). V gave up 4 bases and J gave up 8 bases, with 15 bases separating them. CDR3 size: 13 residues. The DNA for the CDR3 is TGTGCCAGCAGCCCTTCGACACAGCCAGAAGCTTTCTTT. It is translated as CASSPSTQPEAFF.

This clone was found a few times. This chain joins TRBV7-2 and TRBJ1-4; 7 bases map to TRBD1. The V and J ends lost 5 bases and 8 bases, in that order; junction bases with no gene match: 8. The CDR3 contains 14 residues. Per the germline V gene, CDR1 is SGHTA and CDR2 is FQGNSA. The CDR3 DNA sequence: TGTGCCAGCAGCATAGACAGGGTGGGGGAAAAACTGTTTTTT. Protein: CASSIDRVGEKLFF. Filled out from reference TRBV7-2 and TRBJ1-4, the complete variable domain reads GAGVSQSPSNKVTEKGKDVELRCDPISGHTALYWYRQSLGQGLEFLIYFQGNSAPDKSGLPSDRFSAERTGGSVSTLTIQRTQQEDSAVYLCASSIDRVGEKLFFGSGTQLSVL.

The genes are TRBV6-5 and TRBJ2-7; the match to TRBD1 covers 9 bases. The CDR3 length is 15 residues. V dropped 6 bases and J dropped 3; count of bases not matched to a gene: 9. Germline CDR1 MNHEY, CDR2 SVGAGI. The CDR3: CASSSPGTGSYEQYF. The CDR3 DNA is TGTGCCAGCAGCTCCCCCGGGACAGGGAGCTACGAGCAGTACTTC.

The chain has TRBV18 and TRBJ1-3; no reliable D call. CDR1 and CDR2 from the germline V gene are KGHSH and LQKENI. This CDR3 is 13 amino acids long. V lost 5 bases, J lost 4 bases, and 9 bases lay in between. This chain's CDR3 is CASSSDGGNTIYF. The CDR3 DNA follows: TGTGCCAGCTCAAGCGACGGAGGAAACACCATATATTTT.

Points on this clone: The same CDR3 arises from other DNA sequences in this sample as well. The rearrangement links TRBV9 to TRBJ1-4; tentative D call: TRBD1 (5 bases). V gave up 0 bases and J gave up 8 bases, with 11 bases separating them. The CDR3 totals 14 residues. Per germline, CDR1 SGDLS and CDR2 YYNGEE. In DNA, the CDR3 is TGTGCCAGCAGCGTAGGGCAGGGAGGGGAAAAACTGTTTTTT. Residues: CASSVGQGGEKLFF.

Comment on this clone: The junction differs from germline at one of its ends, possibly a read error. The CDR3 DNA sequence: TGCGCCTGCAGGGGACAGGGGAACACTGAAGCTTTCTTT. It yields the protein CACRGQGNTEAFF. The chain recombines TRBV5-1 with TRBJ1-1, with TRBD1 matching over 9 bases. The CDR3 runs to 13 residues. Germline CDR1 SGHRS, CDR2 YFSETQ.

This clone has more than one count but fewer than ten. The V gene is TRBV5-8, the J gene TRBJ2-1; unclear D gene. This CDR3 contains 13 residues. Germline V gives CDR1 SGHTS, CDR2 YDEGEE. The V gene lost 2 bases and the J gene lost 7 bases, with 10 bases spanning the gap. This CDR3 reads CASSLMGENEQFF. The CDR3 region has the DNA TGTGCCAGCAGCTTAATGGGCGAGAATGAGCAGTTCTTC.